The 20 T cell receptor beta chains presented below share a single source sample, sequenced in a study of T cell responses to AZD1222 COVID-19 vaccine. TCRdb's table, derived via immunoSEQ multiplex PCR, lists solely in-frame clones and lacks some. The sample shows under 200,000 clones, approximately 91% of them seen only once. Here the sequenced sample was peripheral blood, taken on day 0 of AZD1222 vaccination. The receptors come from an adult in good health.

V gene TRBV6-1 combines with J gene TRBJ1-6, with D perhaps matching TRBD1 (6 bases). Trimming left V 4 bases short and J 0 bases short, with 10 bases between. The CDR3 runs 16 residues. Germline assignment: CDR1 MNHNS and CDR2 SASEGT. The CDR3 bases are TGTGCCAGCAGTGTCGACAGGAGCTCCTATAATTCACCCCTCCACTTT. Its protein product is CASSVDRSSYNSPLHF.

V and J are TRBV27 and TRBJ2-1, with D perhaps TRBD2 (5 bases). Germline loops: CDR1 MNHEY, CDR2 SMNVEV (reference sequence). The CDR3 runs to 15 residues. Trimming removed 2 bases at V and 2 bases at J, with 10 bases between. The CDR3 nucleotides are TGTGCCAGCAGTTTAGGGCGGGTTGCCTACAATGAGCAGTTCTTC. It translates to CASSLGRVAYNEQFF.

The chain has TRBV29-1 and TRBJ1-1; D might be TRBD1 (6 bases). Per germline, CDR1 SQVTM and CDR2 ANQGSEA. V lost 7 bases and J 5 bases, leaving 14 bases between the germline ends. The CDR3 totals 12 residues. This chain's CDR3 is CSGLQGMTEAFF. CDR3 DNA sequence: TGCAGCGGATTACAGGGTATGACTGAAGCTTTCTTT.

This chain links TRBV3-1 (or the pseudogene TRBV3-2) with TRBJ1-4, with 10 bases fitting TRBD1. The CDR3 loop spans 14 amino acids. The V gene end was trimmed by 1 base and the J gene end by 11 bases; junction bases not matched to a gene: 4. Germline V gene sequence: CDR1 LGHDT, CDR2 YNNKEL (reference sequence). CDR3 DNA: TGTGCCAGCAGCCAAGCGACAGGGGGCAGGAAACTGTTTTTT. It encodes CASSQATGGRKLFF.

The chain combines TRBV28 with TRBJ2-7; TRBD1 is a possible D gene (5 bases). V lost 8 bases and J 5 bases, leaving 25 bases between the germline ends. The CDR3 spans 16 residues. CDR1 and CDR2 from the germline V gene are MDHEN and SYDVKM. The CDR3 bases are TGTGCCAGCTCTACCCTGCAGGGTAGGGTCATCGACGAGCAGTACTTC. Translating gives CASSTLQGRVIDEQYF.

The chain combines TRBV5-6 with TRBJ1-1; D call uncertain. The germline CDR1 and CDR2 sequences are SGHDT and YYEEEE. This CDR3 spans 14 amino acids. Trimming removed 1 base at V and 3 bases at J, with 10 bases between. In DNA, the CDR3 is TGTGCCAGCAGCTTGTCCACGAGGGACACTGAAGCTTTCTTT. It yields the protein CASSLSTRDTEAFF.

The chain links TRBV6-5 to TRBJ2-7; D could derive from TRBD1 or TRBD2 (5 bases each). V lost 6 bases and J 6 bases, leaving 21 bases between the germline ends. This CDR3 has 15 amino acids. Germline V CDR1 and CDR2: MNHEY, SVGAGI. The CDR3, as DNA: TGTGCCAGCAGCCGGGGCCGAATCCTACGGTCCGAGCAGTACTTC. This codes for CASSRGRILRSEQYF.

The chain joins TRBV19 to TRBJ1-5, with 10 bases lining up with TRBD1. Looked up from germline, CDR1 is LNHDA and CDR2 is SQIVND (reference sequence). The CDR3 spans 15 residues. Trimming took 9 bases from V and 3 from J; bases not matched to a gene: 8. The CDR3 DNA reads as TGTGCCAGCCAACAGACAGGGGGCGTCAATCAGCCCCAGCATTTT. It specifies CASQQTGGVNQPQHF. Complete variable domain (other parts from reference TRBV19 and TRBJ1-5): DGGITQSPKYLFRKEGQNVTLSCEQNLNHDAMYWYRQDPGQGLRLIYYSQIVNDFQKGDIAEGYSVSREKKESFPLTVTSAQKNPTAFYLCASQQTGGVNQPQHFGDGTRLSIL.

The chain has TRBV5-1 and TRBJ2-3; D is undetermined. Deletions cut 1 base from V and 4 bases from J, with 7 bases between. CDR3 length: 13 residues. The V gene's germline CDR1 is SGHRS and CDR2 YFSETQ. CDR3 sequence: CASSLIGPDTQYF. In DNA form, the CDR3 reads TGCGCCAGCAGCTTGATAGGGCCAGATACGCAGTATTTT. Based on the CDR3 plus reference TRBV5-1 and TRBJ2-3, the full variable domain is KAGVTQTPRYLIKTRGQQVTLSCSPISGHRSVSWYQQTPGQGLQFLFEYFSETQRNKGNFPGRFSGRQFSNSRSEMNVSTLELGDSALYLCASSLIGPDTQYFGPGTRLTVL.

The V gene is TRBV19, the J gene TRBJ2-5, with no clear D. V gave up 5 bases and J gave up 5 bases, with 12 bases separating them. The CDR3 is 13 amino acids. Germline V lookup: CDR1 LNHDA, CDR2 SQIVND (reference sequence). CDR3 sequence (DNA): TGTGCCAGTAGTCAGGCTGATCTCGAGACCCAGTACTTC. Residues: CASSQADLETQYF.

V gene TRBV6-2 or TRBV6-3 combines with J gene TRBJ1-2; D perhaps matches TRBD1 (5 bases). Germline V CDR1 and CDR2: MNHEY, SVGEGT. Trimming shortened V by 6 bases and J by 8 bases, and 10 bases separated the two germline ends. The CDR3 consists of 11 residues. The CDR3 loop is CASSPRDGYTF. The CDR3 bases are TGTGCCAGCAGCCCCAGGGACGGCTACACCTTC.

V gene TRBV28 combines with J gene TRBJ1-1; possible D gene TRBD1, 5 bases. This CDR3 contains 16 residues. V gave up 2 bases and J gave up 0 bases, with 13 bases separating them. Per the germline V gene, CDR1 is MDHEN and CDR2 is SYDVKM. DNA of the CDR3: TGTGCCAGCAGTTTAAGTAGGGGCAGGGTGAACACTGAAGCTTTCTTT. Its translation: CASSLSRGRVNTEAFF. The whole variable domain, remainder taken from reference TRBV28 and TRBJ1-1, is DVKVTQSSRYLVKRTGEKVFLECVQDMDHENMFWYRQDPGLGLRLIYFSYDVKMKEKGDIPEGYSVSREKKERFSLILESASTNQTSMYLCASSLSRGRVNTEAFFGQGTRLTVV.

The DNA for the CDR3 is TGCGCCAGCAGCCTAGGGAGGCGTGGTGAAAAACTGTTTTTT. Its translation is CASSLGRRGEKLFF. This chain joins TRBV5-1 and TRBJ1-4; D gene ambiguous. The germline CDR1 and CDR2 sequences are SGHRS and YFSETQ. V lost 4 bases and J lost 7, with 14 bases in between. This CDR3 is 14 amino acids long.

V is TRBV12-2 and J is TRBJ2-7; TRBD2 is the table's D call, not checked against the DNA. TRBV12-2 is shown as a pseudogene. This CDR3 comprises 17 residues. The CDR3, as DNA: TGTGCAAGTCGCTTAGGTAATAGCGGGGAGGATTACTACGAGCAGTACTTC. Encoded protein: CASRLGNSGEDYYEQYF.

The chain has TRBV7-8 and TRBJ1-1; D is perhaps TRBD1 (5 bases). This CDR3 is built from 14 residues. V gave up 5 bases and J gave up 6 bases, with 16 bases separating them. Germline CDR1 and CDR2: SGHVS and FQNEAQ. The CDR3 sequence is CASSPREVVAEAFF. CDR3 DNA sequence: TGTGCCAGCAGCCCCAGGGAGGTGGTCGCTGAAGCTTTCTTT.

This chain links TRBV28 with TRBJ1-1, with D unresolved. This CDR3 has 14 amino acids. V lost 3 bases and J lost 6, with 14 bases in between. Germline lookup yields CDR1 MDHEN and CDR2 SYDVKM. The CDR3 here is CASSLDPVRPEAFF. In DNA, the CDR3 is TGTGCCAGCAGTTTGGACCCCGTGAGGCCTGAAGCTTTCTTT.

This clone was seen just once. The J gene is TRBJ2-1, the V gene TRBV7-9; 8 positions agree with TRBD2. The V gene's germline CDR1 is SEHNR and CDR2 FQNEAQ (reference sequence). Trimming removed 4 bases from V and 7 bases from J; junction bases left unmatched: 12. CDR3 length equals 16 residues. The CDR3, as DNA: TGTGCCAGCAGCTCGACCGGGACTAGTCCCTTTAATGAGCAGTTCTTC. Translated, it gives CASSSTGTSPFNEQFF.

The chain uses TRBV29-1 and TRBJ1-1; 9 nucleotides agree with TRBD1. The germline V gene encodes CDR1 SQVTM and CDR2 ANQGSEA. CDR3 size: 13 residues. With 7 bases clipped from V and 0 bases from J, the junction kept 3 bases outside the gene matches. CDR3 residues: CSGRDRVNTEAFF. DNA for the CDR3: TGCAGCGGCCGGGACAGGGTGAACACTGAAGCTTTCTTT.

The V and J genes are TRBV2 and TRBJ2-3; TRBD2 is a possible D gene (6 bases). Trimming stripped 6 bases from V and 0 bases from J, with 25 bases between. The CDR3 is 19 residues long. From germline, CDR1 is SNHLY and CDR2 FYNNEI. The CDR3 DNA follows: TGTGCCAGCAGCCCGCTGTTCAAAAGTGGGGGACTGAGCACAGATACGCAGTATTTT. Protein sequence: CASSPLFKSGGLSTDTQYF. The whole variable domain, remainder taken from reference TRBV2 and TRBJ2-3, is EPEVTQTPSHQVTQMGQEVILRCVPISNHLYFYWYRQILGQKVEFLVSFYNNEISEKSEIFDDQFSVERPDGSNFTLKIRSTKLEDSAMYFCASSPLFKSGGLSTDTQYFGPGTRLTVL.

The chain carries TRBV29-1 and TRBJ2-7; 12 bases align to TRBD2. Losses at the gene ends were 4 bases for V and 1 base for J; bases not matched to a gene: 11. This CDR3 spans 17 amino acids. The germline V gene encodes CDR1 SQVTM and CDR2 ANQGSEA. The CDR3 loop reads CSVASVILAGGSYEQYF. The DNA for the CDR3 is TGCAGCGTTGCATCCGTAATCCTAGCGGGGGGGTCCTACGAGCAGTACTTC.